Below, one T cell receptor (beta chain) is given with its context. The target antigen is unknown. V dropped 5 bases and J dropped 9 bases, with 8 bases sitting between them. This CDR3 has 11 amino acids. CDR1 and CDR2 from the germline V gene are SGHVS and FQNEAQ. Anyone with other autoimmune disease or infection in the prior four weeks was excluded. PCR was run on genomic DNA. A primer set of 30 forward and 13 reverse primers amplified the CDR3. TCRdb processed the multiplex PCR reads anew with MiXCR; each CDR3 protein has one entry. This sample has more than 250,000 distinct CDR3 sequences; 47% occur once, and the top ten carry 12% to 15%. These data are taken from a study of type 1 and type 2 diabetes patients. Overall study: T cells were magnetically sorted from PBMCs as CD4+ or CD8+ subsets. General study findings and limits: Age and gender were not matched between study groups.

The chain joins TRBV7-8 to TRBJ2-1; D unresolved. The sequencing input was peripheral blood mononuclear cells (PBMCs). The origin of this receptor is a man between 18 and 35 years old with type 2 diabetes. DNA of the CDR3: TGTGCCAGCAGCCAGCATGGTGAGCAGTTCTTC. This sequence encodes CASSQHGEQFF.